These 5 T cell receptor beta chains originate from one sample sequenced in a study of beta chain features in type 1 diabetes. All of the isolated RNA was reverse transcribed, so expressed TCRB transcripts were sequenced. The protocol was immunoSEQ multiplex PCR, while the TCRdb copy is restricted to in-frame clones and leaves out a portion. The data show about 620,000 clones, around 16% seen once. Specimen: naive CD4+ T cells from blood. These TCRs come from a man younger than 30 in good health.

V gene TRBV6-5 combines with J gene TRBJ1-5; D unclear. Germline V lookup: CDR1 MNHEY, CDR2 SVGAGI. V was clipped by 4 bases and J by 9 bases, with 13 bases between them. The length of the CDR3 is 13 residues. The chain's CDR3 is CASSSSKLLPQHF. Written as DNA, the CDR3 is TGTGCCAGCAGTTCCTCCAAACTTCTGCCCCAGCATTTT.

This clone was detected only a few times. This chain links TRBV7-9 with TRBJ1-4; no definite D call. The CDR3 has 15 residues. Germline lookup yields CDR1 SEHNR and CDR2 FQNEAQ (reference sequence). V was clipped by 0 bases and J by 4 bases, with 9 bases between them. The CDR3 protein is CASSLAPSINEKLFF. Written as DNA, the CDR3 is TGTGCCAGCAGCTTAGCCCCAAGTATTAATGAAAAACTGTTTTTT.

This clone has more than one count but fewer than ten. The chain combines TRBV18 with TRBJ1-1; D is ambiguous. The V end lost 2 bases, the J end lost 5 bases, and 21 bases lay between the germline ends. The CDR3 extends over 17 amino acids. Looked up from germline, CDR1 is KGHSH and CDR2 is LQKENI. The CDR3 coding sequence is TGTGCCAGCTCACCAAATGAGATGAGAGGAGGGATGACTGAAGCTTTCTTT. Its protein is CASSPNEMRGGMTEAFF.

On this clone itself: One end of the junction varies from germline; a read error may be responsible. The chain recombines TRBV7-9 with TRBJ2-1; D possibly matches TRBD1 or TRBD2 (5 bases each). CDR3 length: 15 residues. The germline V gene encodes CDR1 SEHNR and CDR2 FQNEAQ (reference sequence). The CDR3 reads CASSRPPGPIVAGVF. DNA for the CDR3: TGTGCCAGCAGCCGCCCTCCGGGACCAATCGTGGCCGGCGTCTTC.

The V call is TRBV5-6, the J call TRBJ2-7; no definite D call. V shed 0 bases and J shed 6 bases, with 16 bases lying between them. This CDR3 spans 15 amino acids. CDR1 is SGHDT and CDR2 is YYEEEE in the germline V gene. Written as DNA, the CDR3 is TGTGCCAGCAGCTTGGAAAGGCCAGTAAGTTCCGAGCAGTACTTC. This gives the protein CASSLERPVSSEQYF.